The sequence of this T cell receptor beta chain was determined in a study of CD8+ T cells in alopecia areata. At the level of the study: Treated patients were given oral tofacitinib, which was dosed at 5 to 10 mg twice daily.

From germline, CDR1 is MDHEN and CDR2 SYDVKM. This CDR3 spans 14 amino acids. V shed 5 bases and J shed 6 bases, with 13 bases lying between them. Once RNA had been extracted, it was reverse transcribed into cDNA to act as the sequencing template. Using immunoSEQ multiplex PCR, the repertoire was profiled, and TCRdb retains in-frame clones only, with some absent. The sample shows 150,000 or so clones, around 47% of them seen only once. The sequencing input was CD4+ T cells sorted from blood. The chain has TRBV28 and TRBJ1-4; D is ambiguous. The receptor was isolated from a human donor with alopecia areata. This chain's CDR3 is CASSRGGSDEKLFF. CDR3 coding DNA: TGTGCCAGCAGTCGAGGAGGGTCCGATGAAAAACTGTTTTTT. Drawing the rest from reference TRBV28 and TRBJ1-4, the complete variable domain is DVKVTQSSRYLVKRTGEKVFLECVQDMDHENMFWYRQDPGLGLRLIYFSYDVKMKEKGDIPEGYSVSREKKERFSLILESASTNQTSMYLCASSRGGSDEKLFFGSGTQLSVL.